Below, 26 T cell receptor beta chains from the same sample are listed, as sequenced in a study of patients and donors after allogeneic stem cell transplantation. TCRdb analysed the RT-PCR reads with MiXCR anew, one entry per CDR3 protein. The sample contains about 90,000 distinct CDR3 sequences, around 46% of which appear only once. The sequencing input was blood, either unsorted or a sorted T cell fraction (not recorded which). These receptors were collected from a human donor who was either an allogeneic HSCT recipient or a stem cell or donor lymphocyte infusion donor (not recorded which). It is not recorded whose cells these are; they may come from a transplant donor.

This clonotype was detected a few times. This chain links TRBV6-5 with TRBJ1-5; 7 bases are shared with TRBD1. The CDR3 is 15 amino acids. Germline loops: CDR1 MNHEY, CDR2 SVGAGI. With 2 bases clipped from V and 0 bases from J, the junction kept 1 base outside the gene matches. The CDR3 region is CASSYGTDSNQPQHF. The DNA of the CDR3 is TGTGCCAGCAGTTACGGGACAGATAGCAATCAGCCCCAGCATTTT.

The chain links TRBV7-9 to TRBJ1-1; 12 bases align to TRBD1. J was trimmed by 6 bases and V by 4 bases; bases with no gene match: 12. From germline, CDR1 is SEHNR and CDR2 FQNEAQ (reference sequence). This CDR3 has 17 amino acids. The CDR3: CASSYTYFGTGGPEAFF. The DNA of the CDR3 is TGTGCCAGCAGCTATACCTACTTCGGGACAGGGGGCCCTGAAGCTTTCTTT.

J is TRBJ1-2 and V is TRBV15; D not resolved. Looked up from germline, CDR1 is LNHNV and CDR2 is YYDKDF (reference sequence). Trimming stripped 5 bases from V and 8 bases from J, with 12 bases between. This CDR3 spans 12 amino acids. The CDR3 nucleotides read TGTGCCACCAGCTCCGCTTTGGTGGGCTACACCTTC. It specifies CATSSALVGYTF. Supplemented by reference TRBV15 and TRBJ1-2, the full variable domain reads DAMVIQNPRYQVTQFGKPVTLSCSQTLNHNVMYWYQQKSSQAPKLLFHYYDKDFNNEADTPDNFQSRRPNTSFCFLDIRSPGLGDTAMYLCATSSALVGYTFGSGTRLTVV.

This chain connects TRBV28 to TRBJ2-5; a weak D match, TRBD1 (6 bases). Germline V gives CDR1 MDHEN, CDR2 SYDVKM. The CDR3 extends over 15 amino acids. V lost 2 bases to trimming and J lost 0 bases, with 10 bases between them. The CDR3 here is CASSLDRPNQETQYF. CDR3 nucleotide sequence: TGTGCCAGCAGTTTAGACAGGCCCAACCAAGAGACCCAGTACTTC.

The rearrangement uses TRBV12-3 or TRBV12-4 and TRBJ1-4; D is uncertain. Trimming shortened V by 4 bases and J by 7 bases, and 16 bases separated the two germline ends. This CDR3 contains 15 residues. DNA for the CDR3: TGTGCCAGCAGTTCCAGGACCCCAGCTAGTGAAAAACTGTTTTTT. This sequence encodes CASSSRTPASEKLFF.

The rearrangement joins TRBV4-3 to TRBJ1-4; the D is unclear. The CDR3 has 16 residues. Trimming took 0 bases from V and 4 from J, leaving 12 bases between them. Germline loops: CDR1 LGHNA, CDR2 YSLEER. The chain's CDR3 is CASSQELWYSNEKLFF. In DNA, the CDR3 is TGCGCCAGCAGCCAAGAGCTATGGTACAGTAATGAAAAACTGTTTTTT.

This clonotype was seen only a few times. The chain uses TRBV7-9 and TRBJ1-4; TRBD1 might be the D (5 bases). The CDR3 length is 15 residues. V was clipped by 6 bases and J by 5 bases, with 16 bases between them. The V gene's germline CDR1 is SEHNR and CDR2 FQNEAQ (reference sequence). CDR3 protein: CASSSTGTANEKLFF. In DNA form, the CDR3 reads TGTGCCAGCAGTTCAACCGGGACCGCAAATGAAAAACTGTTTTTT.

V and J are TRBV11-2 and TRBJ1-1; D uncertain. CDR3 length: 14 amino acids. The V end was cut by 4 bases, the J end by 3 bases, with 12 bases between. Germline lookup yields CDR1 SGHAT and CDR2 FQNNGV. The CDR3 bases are TGTGCCAGCAGCTCCTTCCTCCGTGACACTGAAGCTTTCTTT. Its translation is CASSSFLRDTEAFF. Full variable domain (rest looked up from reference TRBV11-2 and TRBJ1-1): EAGVAQSPRYKIIEKRQSVAFWCNPISGHATLYWYQQILGQGPKLLIQFQNNGVVDDSQLPKDRFSAERLKGVDSTLKIQPAKLEDSAVYLCASSSFLRDTEAFFGQGTRLTVV.

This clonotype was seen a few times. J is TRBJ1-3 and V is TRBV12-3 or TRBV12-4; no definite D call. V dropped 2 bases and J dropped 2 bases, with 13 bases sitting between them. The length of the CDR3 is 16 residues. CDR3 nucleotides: TGTGCCAGCAGTTTAAGAAAGGGATTTCCTGGAAACACCATATATTTT. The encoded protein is CASSLRKGFPGNTIYF.

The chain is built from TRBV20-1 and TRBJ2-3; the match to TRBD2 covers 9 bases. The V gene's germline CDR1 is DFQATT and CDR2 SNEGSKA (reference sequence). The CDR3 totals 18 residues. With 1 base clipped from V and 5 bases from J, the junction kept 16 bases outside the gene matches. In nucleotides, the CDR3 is TGCAGTGCTAGAGCGCCGGGACTAGCATATCTTAAGGGAGATACGCAGTATTTT. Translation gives CSARAPGLAYLKGDTQYF.

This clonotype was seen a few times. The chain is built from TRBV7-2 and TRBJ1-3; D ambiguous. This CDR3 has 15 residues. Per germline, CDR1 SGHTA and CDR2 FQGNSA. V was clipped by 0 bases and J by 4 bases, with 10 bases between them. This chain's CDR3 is CASSLARTAGNTIYF. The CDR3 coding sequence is TGTGCCAGCAGCTTAGCCAGAACTGCAGGAAACACCATATATTTT.

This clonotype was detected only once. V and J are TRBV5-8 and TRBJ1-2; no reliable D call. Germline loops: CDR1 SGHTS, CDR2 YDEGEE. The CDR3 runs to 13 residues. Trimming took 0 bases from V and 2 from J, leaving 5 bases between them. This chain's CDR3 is CASSLDPNYGYTF. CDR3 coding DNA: TGTGCCAGCAGCTTGGATCCAAACTATGGCTACACCTTC.

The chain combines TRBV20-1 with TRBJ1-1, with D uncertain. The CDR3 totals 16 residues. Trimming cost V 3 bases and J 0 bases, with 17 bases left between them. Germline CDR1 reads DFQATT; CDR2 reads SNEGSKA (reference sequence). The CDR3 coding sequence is TGCAGTGCTAGTTCATGGGGAAGAGGGATGAACACTGAAGCTTTCTTT. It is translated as CSASSWGRGMNTEAFF.

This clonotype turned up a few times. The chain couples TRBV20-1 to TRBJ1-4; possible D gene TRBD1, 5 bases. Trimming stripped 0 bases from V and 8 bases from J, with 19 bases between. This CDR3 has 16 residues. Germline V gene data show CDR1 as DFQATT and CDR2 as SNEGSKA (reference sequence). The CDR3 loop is CSARDPGLAEGEKLFF. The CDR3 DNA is TGCAGTGCTAGAGATCCTGGACTGGCAGAGGGGGAAAAACTGTTTTTT.

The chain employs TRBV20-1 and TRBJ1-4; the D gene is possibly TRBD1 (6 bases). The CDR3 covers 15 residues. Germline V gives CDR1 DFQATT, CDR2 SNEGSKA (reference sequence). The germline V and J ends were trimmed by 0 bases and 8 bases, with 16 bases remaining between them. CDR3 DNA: TGCAGTGCTAGAGACTGGGGGGGCCCCGGCGAAAAACTGTTTTTT. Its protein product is CSARDWGGPGEKLFF.

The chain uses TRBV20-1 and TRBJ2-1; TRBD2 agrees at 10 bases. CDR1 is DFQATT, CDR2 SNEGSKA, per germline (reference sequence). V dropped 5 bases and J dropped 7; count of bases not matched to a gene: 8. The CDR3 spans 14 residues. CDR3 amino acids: CSALATSGKNEQFF. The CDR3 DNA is TGCAGTGCTTTGGCCACTAGCGGGAAAAATGAGCAGTTCTTC.

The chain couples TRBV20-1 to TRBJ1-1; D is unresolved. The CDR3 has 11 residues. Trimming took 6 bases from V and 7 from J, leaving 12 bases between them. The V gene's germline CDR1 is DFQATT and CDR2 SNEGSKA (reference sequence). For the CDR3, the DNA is TGCAGTGCACTTATCGAGATTGAAGCTTTCTTT. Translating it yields CSALIEIEAFF.

CDR3 DNA: TGCGCCAGCAGCTGGATGGGGGGCACTGAAGCTTTCTTT. Amino acid sequence: CASSWMGGTEAFF. The rearrangement uses TRBV5-1 and TRBJ1-1; D possibly corresponds to TRBD1 (5 bases). Deletions cut 3 bases from V and 4 bases from J, with 10 bases between. Germline V gene sequence: CDR1 SGHRS, CDR2 YFSETQ. The CDR3 length is 13 residues. Supplemented by reference TRBV5-1 and TRBJ1-1, the full variable domain reads KAGVTQTPRYLIKTRGQQVTLSCSPISGHRSVSWYQQTPGQGLQFLFEYFSETQRNKGNFPGRFSGRQFSNSRSEMNVSTLELGDSALYLCASSWMGGTEAFFGQGTRLTVV.

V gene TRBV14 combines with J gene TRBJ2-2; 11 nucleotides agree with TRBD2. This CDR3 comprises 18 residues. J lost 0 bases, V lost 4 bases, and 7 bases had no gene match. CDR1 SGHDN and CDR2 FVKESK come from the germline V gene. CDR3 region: CASSLGLAGDANTGELFF. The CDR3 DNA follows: TGTGCCAGCAGCCTTGGACTAGCGGGTGACGCGAACACCGGGGAGCTGTTTTTT. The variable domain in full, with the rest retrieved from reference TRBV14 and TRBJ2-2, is EAGVTQFPSHSVIEKGQTVTLRCDPISGHDNLYWYRRVMGKEIKFLLHFVKESKQDESGMPNNRFLAERTGGTYSTLKVQPAELEDSGVYFCASSLGLAGDANTGELFFGEGSRLTVL.

The CDR3 region has the DNA TGTGCCAGCAGCTTAGTTCCGGCTAGCGCGTACCAAGAGACCCAGTACTTC. It codes for CASSLVPASAYQETQYF. The V gene is TRBV11-2, the J gene TRBJ2-5; possible D gene TRBD2, 6 bases. This CDR3 spans 17 amino acids. Between the trimmed V and J ends, which lost 1 base and 0 bases, there was a span of 15 bases. Germline values: CDR1 SGHAT, CDR2 FQNNGV.

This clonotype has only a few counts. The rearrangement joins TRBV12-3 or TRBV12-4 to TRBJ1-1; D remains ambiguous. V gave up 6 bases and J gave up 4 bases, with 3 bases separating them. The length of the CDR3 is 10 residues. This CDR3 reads CASSRTEAFF. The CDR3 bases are TGTGCCAGCAGCCGCACTGAAGCTTTCTTT.

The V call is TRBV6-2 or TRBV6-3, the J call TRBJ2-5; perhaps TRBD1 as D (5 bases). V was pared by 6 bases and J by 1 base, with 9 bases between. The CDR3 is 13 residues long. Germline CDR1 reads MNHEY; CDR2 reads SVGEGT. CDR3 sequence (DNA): TGTGCCAGCAGCCAAGACAGCCAAGAGACCCAGTACTTC. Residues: CASSQDSQETQYF.

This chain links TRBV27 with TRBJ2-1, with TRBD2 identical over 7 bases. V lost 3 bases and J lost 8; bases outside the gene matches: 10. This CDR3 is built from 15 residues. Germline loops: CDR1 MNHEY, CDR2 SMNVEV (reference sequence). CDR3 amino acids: CASSFLRERLDEQFF. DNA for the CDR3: TGTGCCAGCAGTTTCTTGCGGGAGAGATTGGATGAGCAGTTCTTC.

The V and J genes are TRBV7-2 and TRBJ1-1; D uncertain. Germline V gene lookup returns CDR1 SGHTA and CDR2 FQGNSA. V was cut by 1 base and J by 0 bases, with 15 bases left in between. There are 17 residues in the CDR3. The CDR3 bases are TGTGCCAGCAGCTTAGTGAGCCCGGTACAGCTGAACACTGAAGCTTTCTTT. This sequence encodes CASSLVSPVQLNTEAFF.

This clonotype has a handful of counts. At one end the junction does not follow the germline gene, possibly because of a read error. The DNA for the CDR3 is TGCGCCAGCAGCTTGGGTTTCGCAGGACAGGGGGTGAATACTGAAGCTTTCTTT. As protein: CASSLGFAGQGVNTEAFF. This chain connects TRBV5-1 to TRBJ1-1, with TRBD1 matching over 10 bases. Germline lookup yields CDR1 SGHRS and CDR2 YFSETQ. The CDR3 totals 18 residues.

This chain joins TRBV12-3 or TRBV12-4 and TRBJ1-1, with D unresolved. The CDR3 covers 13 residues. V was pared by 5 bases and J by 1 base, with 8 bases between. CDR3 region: CASSKAENTEAFF. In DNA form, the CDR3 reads TGTGCCAGCAGTAAGGCAGAGAACACTGAAGCTTTCTTT.